This T cell receptor (beta chain) was documented in a study of a mutant IDH1 vaccine in newly diagnosed glioma. A word on this clone: What it binds is unknown.

Time point in this sample: week 47, end of study. Topical imiquimod accompanied each vaccine dose, which consisted of 300 ug of mutant IDH1 20-mer peptide. Donors' newly diagnosed IDH1-mutant WHO grade 3 or 4 astrocytomas lacked nuclear ATRX. Libraries were prepared by immunoSEQ multiplex PCR; TCRdb keeps only in-frame clonotypes and omits some of them. The sample includes some 49,000 clones, about 80% of them seen just once. This receptor was identified in a woman aged 40 to 55 with glioma. Some clones in this sample may be carry-over from other donors' samples. Here the sequenced sample was PBMCs, taken from a glioma patient whose treatment included an IDH1 peptide vaccine.

The chain's CDR3 is CASSLGRTDTQYF. The CDR3 DNA follows: TGTGCCAGCAGCTTAGGCCGCACAGATACGCAGTATTTT. The rearrangement uses TRBV7-2 and TRBJ2-3; no definite D call. Trimming stripped 1 base from V and 1 base from J, with 3 bases between. The V gene's germline CDR1 is SGHTA and CDR2 FQGNSA. CDR3 length: 13 amino acids.